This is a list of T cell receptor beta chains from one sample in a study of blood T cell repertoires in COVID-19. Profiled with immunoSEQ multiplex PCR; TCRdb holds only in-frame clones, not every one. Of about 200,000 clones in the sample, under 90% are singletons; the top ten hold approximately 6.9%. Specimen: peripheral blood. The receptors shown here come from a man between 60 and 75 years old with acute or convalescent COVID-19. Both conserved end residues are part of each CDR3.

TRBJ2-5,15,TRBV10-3,CAISGGTSGQETQYF
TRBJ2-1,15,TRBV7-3,CASSAGGAGYNEQFF
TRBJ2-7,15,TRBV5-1,CASSLGQGSSYEQYF
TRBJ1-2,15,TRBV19,CASSKNVGQEGGYTF
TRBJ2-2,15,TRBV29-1,CSYRGSGQNTGELFF
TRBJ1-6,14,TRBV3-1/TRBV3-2,CASMGSSYNSPLHF
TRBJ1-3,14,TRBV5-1,CASSSSREGGTIYF
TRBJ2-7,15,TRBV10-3,CAISEPGLTFYEQYF
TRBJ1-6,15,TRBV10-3,CAIRDGTGKNSPLHF
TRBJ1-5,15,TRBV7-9,CASSLGWERNQPQHF
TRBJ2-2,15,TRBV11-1,CASSPWTGNTGELFF
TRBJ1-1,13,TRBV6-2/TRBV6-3,CASSYAPGTEAFF
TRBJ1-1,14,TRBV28,CASTRQGGRTEAFF
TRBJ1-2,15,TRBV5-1,CASSLGVGQGLGYTF